This T cell receptor beta chain was found in a study of spatial heterogeneity in lung cancer. Study as a whole: A unique TCR and UMI combination showed up more than ten times in raw reads, on average.

Study conclusions and caveats: At tumor resection, ubiquitous expanded TCRs were detected in blood more often than later.

The CDR3 sequence is 11 residues long. Germline V gene data show CDR1 as MDHEN and CDR2 as SYDVKM. V dropped 5 bases and J dropped 6 bases, with 6 bases sitting between them. This clonotype was detected ten times or more. What it binds is not known. One entry per CDR3 protein results from TCRdb running MiXCR on the 5' RACE reads. The data contain roughly 48,000 distinct CDR3 sequences, approximately 5% of them singletons. Time point indicated: sample taken at primary tumor resection. Samples were obtained from about 75 donors, all untreated early-stage non-small cell lung cancer patients. The study sequenced unsorted whole RNA from tumor, nontumor lung or frozen PBMC.

The receptor was derived from a male donor with early-stage non-small cell lung cancer. The sequencing used PBMCs, collected at surgery. The chain links TRBV28 to TRBJ2-3; D is undetermined. CDR3 sequence reads: CASSQSDTQYF. The CDR3 DNA sequence: TGTGCCAGCAGTCAGAGTGATACGCAGTATTTT.